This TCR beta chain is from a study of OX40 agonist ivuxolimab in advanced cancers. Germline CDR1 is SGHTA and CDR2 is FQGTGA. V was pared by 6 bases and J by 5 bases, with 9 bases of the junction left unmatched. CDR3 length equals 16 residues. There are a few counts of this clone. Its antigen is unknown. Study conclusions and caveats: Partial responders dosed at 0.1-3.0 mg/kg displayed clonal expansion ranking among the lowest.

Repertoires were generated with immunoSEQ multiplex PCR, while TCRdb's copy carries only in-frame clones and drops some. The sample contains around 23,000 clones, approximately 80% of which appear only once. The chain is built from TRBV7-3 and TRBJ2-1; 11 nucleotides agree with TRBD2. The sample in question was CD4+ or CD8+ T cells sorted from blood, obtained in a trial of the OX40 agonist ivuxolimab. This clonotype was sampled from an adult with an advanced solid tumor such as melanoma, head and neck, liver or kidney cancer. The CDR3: CASSYPGTSGNNEQFF. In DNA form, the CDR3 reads TGTGCCAGCAGTTACCCCGGGACTAGCGGAAACAATGAGCAGTTCTTC. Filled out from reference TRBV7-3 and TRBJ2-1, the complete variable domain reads GAGVSQTPSNKVTEKGKYVELRCDPISGHTALYWYRQSLGQGPEFLIYFQGTGAADDSGLPNDRFFAVRPEGSVSTLKIQRTERGDSAVYLCASSYPGTSGNNEQFFGPGTRLTVL.